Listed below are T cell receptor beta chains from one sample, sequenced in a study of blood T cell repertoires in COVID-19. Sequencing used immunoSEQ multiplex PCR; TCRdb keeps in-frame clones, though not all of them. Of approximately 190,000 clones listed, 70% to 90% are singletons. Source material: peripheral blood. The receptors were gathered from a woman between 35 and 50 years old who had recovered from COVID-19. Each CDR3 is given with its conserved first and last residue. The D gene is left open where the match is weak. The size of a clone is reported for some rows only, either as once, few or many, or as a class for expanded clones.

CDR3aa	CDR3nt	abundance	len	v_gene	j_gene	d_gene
CASSEGGTQETQYF	TGTGCCAGCAGCGAGGGAGGGACCCAAGAGACCCAGTACTTC	.	14	TRBV9	TRBJ2-5	TRBD2
CAIRGQLYGYTF	TGTGCCATCAGAGGACAGCTCTATGGCTACACCTTC	.	12	TRBV10-3	TRBJ1-2	.
CASNTGVLYEQYF	TGTGCCAGCAATACAGGGGTCCTCTACGAGCAGTACTTC	.	13	TRBV2	TRBJ2-7	TRBD1
CATSSGGNQPQHF	TGTGCCACCAGCAGCGGGGGCAATCAGCCCCAGCATTTT	.	13	TRBV24-1	TRBJ1-5	.
CASSHDLTGELFF	TGTGCCAGCAGCCACGACTTAACCGGGGAGCTGTTTTTT	.	13	TRBV27	TRBJ2-2	.
CASSLSLAGANEQFF	TGTGCCAGCAGCTTATCCCTAGCGGGAGCCAATGAGCAGTTCTTC	.	15	TRBV5-4	TRBJ2-1	TRBD2
CASSYGTTQEAFF	TGTGCCAGCAGTTACGGGACAACTCAAGAGGCTTTCTTT	.	13	TRBV6-5	TRBJ1-1	.
CASRQGGAGGKNEQFF	TGTGCCAGCAGACAAGGGGGAGCGGGAGGGAAAAATGAGCAGTTCTTC	.	16	TRBV13	TRBJ2-1	TRBD2
CASRGGAGGPYEQYF	TGTGCCAGCAGAGGGGGAGCGGGAGGGCCGTACGAGCAGTACTTC	.	15	TRBV7-2	TRBJ2-7	TRBD2
CASSPVPGLAGGYNEQFF	TGTGCCAGCAGCCCTGTCCCGGGACTAGCGGGAGGTTACAATGAGCAGTTCTTC	.	18	TRBV3-1/TRBV3-2	TRBJ2-1	TRBD2
CASSLAGQSAQYF	TGTGCCAGCAGCTTAGCGGGCCAGAGTGCGCAGTATTTT	.	13	TRBV7-2	TRBJ2-3	.
CASSVVELTSGMSGANVLTF	TGTGCCAGCAGCGTAGTGGAGTTGACTAGCGGGATGTCTGGGGCCAACGTCCTGACTTTC	once	20	TRBV9	TRBJ2-6	TRBD2
CASSQGRVTEAFF	TGTGCCAGCAGTCAGGGTCGGGTCACTGAAGCTTTCTTT	once	13	TRBV6-5	TRBJ1-1	.
CASRRGQDSNQPQHF	TGTGCCAGCAGGAGGGGACAAGATAGCAATCAGCCCCAGCATTTT	.	15	TRBV6-5	TRBJ1-5	.
CASSVAGSRNEQFF	TGTGCCAGCAGCGTAGCGGGATCCCGCAATGAGCAGTTCTTC	.	14	TRBV9	TRBJ2-1	.
CASSYAPPTWTSHTGELFF	TGTGCCAGCAGTTACGCCCCCCCCACTTGGACTAGCCACACCGGGGAGCTGTTTTTT	.	19	TRBV6-2/TRBV6-3	TRBJ2-2	TRBD2
CSAWTEDGYTF	TGCAGCGCCTGGACAGAAGACGGCTACACCTTC	.	11	TRBV29-1	TRBJ1-2	.
CASSGDYRTQYF	TGTGCCAGCAGCGGGGACTACAGGACGCAGTATTTT	.	12	TRBV2	TRBJ2-3	TRBD2
CASSPGLAEYIAKNIQYF	TGTGCCAGCAGTCCGGGACTAGCGGAATACATAGCCAAAAACATTCAGTACTTC	.	18	TRBV28	TRBJ2-4	TRBD2
CASSAREAGELFF	TGCGCCAGCAGCGCCCGAGAGGCCGGGGAGCTGTTTTTT	.	13	TRBV5-1	TRBJ2-2	.